One and the same sample provided the 14 T cell receptor beta chains below, sequenced in a study of CD8+CD57+ T cells in acquired aplastic anemia. Profiling of TCR beta VDJ combinations and CDR3 sequences used genomic DNA as template. In TCRdb, the reads were re-called with MiXCR into one record per CDR3 protein. The sample shows 250,000 to 350,000 distinct CDR3 sequences, 56% of them seen only once. The sample consisted of sorted CD4+, CD8+, or CD8+CD57+ T cells (not recorded which) from PBMCs. These receptors all stem from a human donor with severe aplastic anemia or a healthy control (not recorded which).

V gene TRBV7-3 combines with J gene TRBJ2-1; possible D gene TRBD2, 5 bases. The CDR3 runs to 13 residues. Trimming stripped 5 bases from V and 7 bases from J, with 12 bases between. The germline gives CDR1 SGHTA, CDR2 FQGTGA. The CDR3 nucleotides read TGTGCCAGCAGCCCCGAAGCGGAGAATGAGCAGTTCTTC. Translated, it gives CASSPEAENEQFF.

The rearrangement uses TRBV19 and TRBJ2-3; TRBD2 aligns across 7 bases. From germline, CDR1 is LNHDA and CDR2 SQIVND (reference sequence). Trimming cost V 6 bases and J 2 bases; bases outside gene matches: 11. The length of the CDR3 is 16 residues. In DNA form, the CDR3 reads TGTGCCAGTAGCGTCTTGGCTAGCGGATACACAGATACGCAGTATTTT. This translates into CASSVLASGYTDTQYF. Full variable domain (rest looked up from reference TRBV19 and TRBJ2-3): DGGITQSPKYLFRKEGQNVTLSCEQNLNHDAMYWYRQDPGQGLRLIYYSQIVNDFQKGDIAEGYSVSREKKESFPLTVTSAQKNPTAFYLCASSVLASGYTDTQYFGPGTRLTVL.

This clonotype was seen more than once but under ten times. The rearrangement links TRBV6-1 to TRBJ1-4; 7 bases fit TRBD1. There are 19 residues in the CDR3. The junction had 21 bases not matched to a gene; V was cut back by 5 bases and J by 6 bases. Germline V lookup: CDR1 MNHNS, CDR2 SASEGT. The CDR3 sequence: CASSFWPETGWGLDEKLFF. Here the CDR3 DNA reads TGTGCCAGCAGTTTTTGGCCCGAGACAGGGTGGGGGCTCGATGAAAAACTGTTTTTT.

The V call is TRBV5-1, the J call TRBJ1-5; D may be TRBD1 (5 bases). Germline CDR1 and CDR2: SGHRS and YFSETQ. This CDR3 spans 13 amino acids. Trimming cost V 4 bases and J 5 bases, with 10 bases left between them. The CDR3 nucleotides read TGCGCCAGCAGCCCCGGGGGGGATCAGCCCCAGCATTTT. Residues: CASSPGGDQPQHF.

The chain couples TRBV7-9 to TRBJ2-7; maybe TRBD2 (7 bases). Germline loops: CDR1 SEHNR, CDR2 FQNEAQ (reference sequence). This CDR3 region has 15 residues. Trimming left V 5 bases short and J 6 bases short, with 20 bases between. The CDR3 DNA follows: TGTGCCAGCAGCAATCAAAGGGGGGGGCCACGCGAGCAGTACTTC. Its protein product is CASSNQRGGPREQYF.

V gene TRBV10-3 combines with J gene TRBJ2-2; D is possibly TRBD1 (6 bases). V was clipped by 10 bases and J by 7 bases, with 22 bases between them. There are 15 residues in the CDR3. CDR1 is ENHRY, CDR2 SYGVKD, per germline. CDR3 DNA: TGTGCCACCAGCACCGGGACAAAGGACAACGGGGAGCTGTTTTTT. Translated: CATSTGTKDNGELFF.

The V call is TRBV2, the J call TRBJ1-5, with unresolved D. The CDR3 covers 15 residues. V shed 3 bases and J shed 0 bases, with 9 bases lying between them. The germline V gene has CDR1 SNHLY and CDR2 FYNNEI. In DNA form, the CDR3 reads TGTGCCAGCAGTGATGGGAGGACTAGCAATCAGCCCCAGCATTTT. It translates to CASSDGRTSNQPQHF.

This clonotype was seen more than once but under ten times. The rearrangement joins TRBV4-3 to TRBJ2-7, with a tentative D call TRBD1 (6 bases). CDR1 LGHNA and CDR2 YSLEER come from the germline V gene. CDR3 length: 14 residues. V lost 3 bases to trimming and J lost 0 bases, with 9 bases between them. The CDR3 coding sequence is TGCGCCAGCAGCCAGGACAGTATCTCCTACGAGCAGTACTTC. This encodes CASSQDSISYEQYF.

The V gene is TRBV2, the J gene TRBJ2-7; tentative D call: TRBD1 (6 bases). Between the trimmed V and J ends, which lost 8 bases and 3 bases, there was a span of 23 bases. The CDR3 spans 16 residues. CDR1 and CDR2 from the germline V gene are SNHLY and FYNNEI. The CDR3 loop reads CASVIDTGFRGYEQYF. Here the CDR3 DNA reads TGTGCCAGCGTTATTGATACAGGGTTCAGGGGCTACGAGCAGTACTTC.

The chain recombines TRBV2 with TRBJ2-7, with D possibly being TRBD2 (5 bases). V lost 7 bases and J 2 bases, leaving 12 bases between the germline ends. This CDR3 spans 13 amino acids. Germline CDR1 is SNHLY and CDR2 is FYNNEI. CDR3 sequence reads: CASNLGRAYEQYF. CDR3 DNA sequence: TGTGCCAGCAACCTGGGGAGAGCCTACGAGCAGTACTTC.

In its sample, this clonotype was seen a few times. The CDR3 DNA sequence: TGTGCCAGTTCCGTCGACAGTTACTATGGCTACACCTTC. Protein sequence: CASSVDSYYGYTF. This sequence joins TRBV19 and TRBJ1-2; TRBD1 is a possible D gene (5 bases). Germline V CDR1 and CDR2: LNHDA, SQIVND (reference sequence). V lost 8 bases to trimming and J lost 3 bases, with 13 bases between them. The CDR3 extends over 13 amino acids.

The chain carries TRBV7-2 and TRBJ1-6; D is unclear. The CDR3 has 13 amino acids. The ends were cut back, 1 base at V and 9 bases at J, with 7 bases in the middle. Germline values: CDR1 SGHTA, CDR2 FQGNSA. The CDR3 sequence is CASSLGWRSPLHF. The CDR3 DNA follows: TGTGCCAGCAGCTTAGGGTGGCGTTCACCCCTCCACTTT.

This clonotype showed up many times. The chain is built from TRBV9 and TRBJ1-1, with D maybe TRBD1 (6 bases). V gave up 4 bases and J gave up 0 bases, with 13 bases separating them. The CDR3 covers 15 residues. Germline lookup yields CDR1 SGDLS and CDR2 YYNGEE. The CDR3: CASSPTGVMNTEAFF. CDR3 DNA sequence: TGTGCCAGCAGCCCGACAGGAGTTATGAACACTGAAGCTTTCTTT.

Turning to this clonotype: Given a much more abundant clone one base away, this may be a read error. The V and J genes are TRBV5-1 and TRBJ2-3; D not certain. The CDR3 consists of 13 residues. Per germline, CDR1 SGHRS and CDR2 YFSETQ. The CDR3 region is CASSTTTSDTQCF. Here the CDR3 DNA reads TGCGCCAGCAGCACCACTACGTCAGATACGCAGTGTTTT.